Below are 9 T cell receptor beta chains sequenced from a single sample in a study of identical twins. TCRdb called the 5' RACE reads again in MiXCR, with one record for every CDR3 protein. Altogether 1.5 million to 2 million distinct CDR3 sequences are present, 25% to 35% being singletons, with the ten largest covering about 0.27%. Sequenced input: cord blood. The receptor set was obtained from a newborn girl in good health.

The chain has TRBV19 and TRBJ2-5; tentatively, D is TRBD2 (6 bases). The CDR3 runs to 15 residues. The germline gives CDR1 LNHDA, CDR2 SQIVND (reference sequence). Trimming stripped 1 base from V and 4 bases from J, with 13 bases between. The CDR3 spells CASSIGTQGGETQYF. The CDR3 region has the DNA TGTGCCAGTAGTATAGGAACCCAGGGAGGAGAGACCCAGTACTTC.

In the case of this clonotype: One base away lies a much larger clone, so this may be a sequencing read error. This chain joins TRBV20-1 and TRBJ2-5; 10 nucleotides agree with TRBD2. Germline loops: CDR1 DFQATT, CDR2 SNEGSKA (reference sequence). The CDR3 is 14 residues long. V lost 5 bases and J lost 11; bases outside the gene matches: 14. The CDR3 bases are TGCAGTGCTCCCCCTAGCGGGAGTTACAATGAGCAGTACTTC. This sequence encodes CSAPPSGSYNEQYF.

This clonotype has just a few counts. J is TRBJ1-1 and V is TRBV5-5; D ambiguous. The CDR3 is 14 residues long. Trimming left V 1 base short and J 3 bases short, with 10 bases between. The germline gives CDR1 SGHKS, CDR2 YYEKEE (reference sequence). The CDR3 DNA follows: TGTGCCAGCAGCTTGTTCGGATCGGACACTGAAGCTTTCTTT. It yields the protein CASSLFGSDTEAFF.

Concerning this clonotype itself: A much bigger clone sits one base away, suggesting this may be a read error. The CDR3 loop reads CASSQSRKTTDYGYTF. DNA for the CDR3: TGCGCCAGCAGCCAAAGTCGGAAGACTACAGACTATGGCTACACCTTC. The gene calls are TRBV4-1 and TRBJ1-2; D unresolved. The CDR3 runs 16 residues. Germline assignment: CDR1 MGHRA and CDR2 YSYEKL. Deletions cut 2 bases from V and 3 bases from J, with 16 bases between.

This clonotype appeared a few times. The chain combines TRBV3-1 with TRBJ2-1; TRBD2 matches at 11 bases. V lost 4 bases, J lost 6 bases, and 5 bases stayed unmatched. This CDR3 region has 15 residues. Germline V CDR1 and CDR2: LGHDT, YNNKEL (reference sequence). The CDR3 DNA follows: TGTGCCAGCAGCCCGGGACTAGCGGCGTTCAATGAGCAGTTCTTC. Its translation is CASSPGLAAFNEQFF.

The chain has TRBV27 and TRBJ1-2; no clear D. Per germline, CDR1 MNHEY and CDR2 SMNVEV (reference sequence). V was shortened by 2 bases and J by 6 bases, with 22 bases between the two germline ends. The CDR3 covers 17 residues. The CDR3 here is CASSLTPLASGTHGYTF. CDR3 bases: TGTGCCAGCAGTTTAACCCCTTTAGCGTCAGGTACCCATGGCTACACCTTC.

The V call is TRBV20-1, the J call TRBJ1-6; TRBD1 matches 11 bases. The CDR3 covers 14 residues. V lost 5 bases and J lost 7; bases outside the gene matches: 4. Germline lookup yields CDR1 DFQATT and CDR2 SNEGSKA (reference sequence). CDR3 coding DNA: TGCAGTGCTGCCCGGGACAGGGGGAATTCACCCCTCCACTTT. Protein sequence: CSAARDRGNSPLHF.

This clonotype was detected only a few times. The chain joins TRBV7-2 to TRBJ2-7; 8 nucleotides line up with TRBD2. The J call may be incorrect, as the DNA end agrees better with TRBJ2-5. This CDR3 comprises 14 residues. The V gene's germline CDR1 is SGHTA and CDR2 FQGNSA. This chain's CDR3 is CASSSPAGVETQYF. The CDR3 DNA follows: TGTGCCAGCAGCTCGCCAGCGGGAGTGGAGACCCAGTACTTC.

This clonotype was found many times. J is TRBJ2-4 and V is TRBV10-3; D is perhaps TRBD1 (8 bases). Trimming took 5 bases from V and 8 from J, leaving 16 bases between them. The CDR3 has 14 amino acids. CDR1 is ENHRY and CDR2 is SYGVKD in the germline V gene. CDR3 DNA: TGTGCCATCAGTCTAGACAGGGGAGGGGACATTCAGTACTTC. It is translated as CAISLDRGGDIQYF.